This T cell receptor beta chain was found in a study of blood T cell repertoires in COVID-19 (dated by TCRdb to 2018 to 2020). Turning to the overall study: Samples covering the acute and convalescent phases of COVID-19 were provided by collaborators in the United States, Italy and Spain. The repertoires were released in a freely available public database intended as a resource for research on the immune response to SARS-CoV-2. The samples were drawn from the first 160 participants of the ongoing ImmuneRACE study and from 1,200 or so subjects provided by 6 global collaborators. Subjects who had been exposed to COVID-19, were actively infected with it, or had recovered from it provided the deeply sampled blood TCRbeta repertoires that made up the dataset. The sample metadata nearly always contained a de-identified subject ID, COVID-19 status, age in years and sex. Where available, HLA class I and class II types were taken from metadata supplied by the sample provider and were not determined by assay-based typing. The prospective study material was composed of cDNA or gDNA derived from T cells, B-cell-depleted T cells, or PBMCs.

Results and caveats for the whole study, not just this receptor: How much clinical and demographic metadata was included differed by source and by participant, and the metadata was provided uncurated.

Via the germline V gene (reference sequence), CDR1 is LNHDA and CDR2 SQIVND. V and J are trimmed by 8 bases and 1 base, and the gene matches miss 7 bases of the junction. The CDR3 covers 15 residues, taking in both the cysteine and the phenylalanine. CDR3 DNA is the only sequence kept; it has 45 bases, read in frame from the first base. In the case of this clone: It has no known antigen specificity. The input lacks base qualities; no much larger clone sits a single base away.

TCRbeta CDR3 regions were amplified from genomic DNA by means of the immunoSEQ Assay, a bias-controlled multiplex PCR. The original methods were these. The number of nucleated cells in each sample was estimated by amplification of reference gene primers within the assay. To quantify the absolute abundance of each unique TCRbeta CDR3 rearrangement, sequence reads were collapsed and filtered. Productive Simpson clonality was computed per sample as the square root of Simpson's diversity index over productive rearrangements. Not all clones reach the TCRdb copy of this immuneACCESS table, which keeps in-frame sequences only. Checked studies attribute under half of the gap to unresolved V genes and leave the rest unexplained. The V and J calls and clone size were taken over from that table, and D and trimming were inferred from the DNA. Within this sample are approximately 180,000 clones, with 88% of them counted one time only. The ten largest account for under 6.5% of the sample.

Whole blood was collected in K2EDTA tubes by collaborating institutions according to the institutions' own protocols. For TCRbeta analysis, collaborator samples were shipped as frozen whole blood, as isolated PBMCs, or as DNA extracted from either sample type. The source material was peripheral blood. This sequence uses TRBV19 and TRBJ2-5; 10 middle bases align to TRBD1. The receptor's source is a man aged 35 to 55 with active or convalescent COVID-19. At the DNA level, the sequence is TGTGCCAGTGGGAGGACAGGGGGTGGCCAAGAGACCCAGTACTTC. This yields the protein CASGRTGGGQETQYF. With the portions outside the CDR3 filled from the reference TRBV19 and TRBJ2-5 genes, the complete variable region becomes DGGITQSPKYLFRKEGQNVTLSCEQNLNHDAMYWYRQDPGQGLRLIYYSQIVNDFQKGDIAEGYSVSREKKESFPLTVTSAQKNPTAFYLCASGRTGGGQETQYFGPGTRLLVL.